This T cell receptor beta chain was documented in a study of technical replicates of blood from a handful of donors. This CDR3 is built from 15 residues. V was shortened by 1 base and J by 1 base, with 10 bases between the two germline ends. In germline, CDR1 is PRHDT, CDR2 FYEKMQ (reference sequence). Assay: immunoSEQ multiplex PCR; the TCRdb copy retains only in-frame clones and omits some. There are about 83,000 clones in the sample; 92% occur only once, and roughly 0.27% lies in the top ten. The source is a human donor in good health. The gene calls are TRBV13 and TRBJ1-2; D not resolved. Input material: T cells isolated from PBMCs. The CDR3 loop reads CASSLDLVGNYGYTF. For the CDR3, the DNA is TGTGCCAGCAGCTTAGACCTCGTCGGTAACTATGGCTACACCTTC.